This T cell receptor beta chain was sequenced during a study of identical twins. General study results and limits: Fewer insertions marked abundant cord blood beta clonotypes; young adult naive trended weakly, memory not at all. Zero-insertion analyses were open to partial confounding by invariant MAIT and iNKT cells. Less excess twin sharing appeared in beta out-of-frame sequences.

Comments on this clonotype: Its antigen is still unknown.

Template switching supplied a universal primer site; unique molecular identifiers were carried on the cDNA. Each CDR3 protein gets one entry after TCRdb re-called the 5' RACE reads with MiXCR. The repertoire has 1,800,000 or so distinct CDR3 sequences, around 33% of them found once; the top ten carry about 0.25%. The CDR3 totals 14 residues. Germline assignment: CDR1 DFQATT and CDR2 SNEGSKA (reference sequence). V was shortened by 1 base and J by 2 bases, with 9 bases between the two germline ends. The TCR was taken from a newborn girl in good health. Material for sequencing was cord blood. The gene calls are TRBV20-1 and TRBJ2-1; D may be TRBD2 (5 bases). The CDR3 loop reads CSARGRVTYNEQFF. The CDR3 nucleotides are TGCAGTGCTAGAGGGCGGGTAACCTACAATGAGCAGTTCTTC.